This is a list of T cell receptor beta chains from one sample in a study of vaccination effects on CD4 cells after COVID-19. Assay: immunoSEQ multiplex PCR; the TCRdb copy retains only in-frame clones and omits some. The table shows around 30,000 clones, with approximately 62% occurring only once. These receptors' targets are unknown. This specimen was CD4+ T cells from PBMCs cultured with SARS-CoV-2 spike peptides, taken before COVID-19 vaccination. These receptor sequences come from a human donor who had a prior SARS-CoV-2 infection. CDR3s leave out the opening cysteine and the closing phenylalanine or tryptophan. The order of the fields is J gene, V gene, CDR3 protein.

J gene: TRBJ2-1
V gene: TRBV7-8
CDR3 protein: ASTIRGGRSYNEQF

J gene: TRBJ2-1
V gene: TRBV9
CDR3 protein: ASSVDSSYNEQF

J gene: TRBJ1-3
V gene: TRBV9
CDR3 protein: ASSVDGFGNTIY

J gene: TRBJ1-5
V gene: TRBV30
CDR3 protein: AWSEGSNQPQH

J gene: TRBJ1-2
V gene: TRBV7-8
CDR3 protein: ASSLGGHSFYGYT

J gene: TRBJ1-1
V gene: TRBV9
CDR3 protein: ASSVEASNTRVTEAF

J gene: TRBJ1-1
V gene: TRBV19
CDR3 protein: ASSYSWRKVTEAF

J gene: TRBJ2-1
V gene: TRBV6-6
CDR3 protein: ASRTPVSGWEQF

J gene: TRBJ2-5
V gene: TRBV2
CDR3 protein: ASSAGGQETQY

J gene: TRBJ1-1
V gene: TRBV3-1/TRBV3-2
CDR3 protein: ASSQDLLNTEAF

J gene: TRBJ2-5
V gene: TRBV7-2
CDR3 protein: ASSKNRGEETQY

J gene: TRBJ2-1
V gene: TRBV6-4
CDR3 protein: ASSDSSGSYNEQF

J gene: TRBJ1-1
V gene: TRBV2
CDR3 protein: ASSRDTNTEAF

J gene: TRBJ2-3
V gene: TRBV15
CDR3 protein: ATSRDSGYGSDTQY

J gene: TRBJ2-7
V gene: TRBV7-2
CDR3 protein: ASSLLANYGIPGGEQY

J gene: TRBJ2-3
V gene: TRBV15
CDR3 protein: ATSIRLDTQY

J gene: TRBJ2-7
V gene: TRBV13
CDR3 protein: ASSGLGTSGAYEQY

J gene: TRBJ1-6
V gene: TRBV29-1
CDR3 protein: SVGQDQNSPLH

J gene: TRBJ2-3
V gene: TRBV9
CDR3 protein: ASSVYSGGAADTQY

J gene: TRBJ1-2
V gene: TRBV6-5
CDR3 protein: ASRSNTGIGGYT

J gene: TRBJ2-7
V gene: TRBV3-1/TRBV3-2
CDR3 protein: ASSQDPFGGYEQY

J gene: TRBJ2-7
V gene: TRBV10-3
CDR3 protein: AISEANRVDYEQY

J gene: TRBJ2-1
V gene: TRBV4-2
CDR3 protein: ASSQDQKVHNEQF

J gene: TRBJ2-7
V gene: TRBV10-3
CDR3 protein: ASAQGMDYEQY

J gene: TRBJ1-4
V gene: TRBV9
CDR3 protein: ASSVGTSGGTNEKLF

J gene: TRBJ1-1
V gene: TRBV19
CDR3 protein: ASSISRGTEAF

J gene: TRBJ2-1
V gene: TRBV7-2
CDR3 protein: ASSTQTSGYNEQF

J gene: TRBJ1-1
V gene: TRBV15
CDR3 protein: ATSRDMGSTEAF

J gene: TRBJ1-2
V gene: TRBV27
CDR3 protein: ASSLGRNYGYT

J gene: TRBJ1-2
V gene: TRBV6-5
CDR3 protein: ASRRTDLYGYT

J gene: TRBJ2-3
V gene: TRBV9
CDR3 protein: ASSVEAGGIFTDTQY

J gene: TRBJ2-5
V gene: TRBV5-6
CDR3 protein: ASSLGPSSLAETQY

J gene: TRBJ2-3
V gene: TRBV11-1
CDR3 protein: ASTAYGSTDTQY

J gene: TRBJ2-4
V gene: TRBV18
CDR3 protein: ASSPPDRGNIQY

J gene: TRBJ2-7
V gene: TRBV5-1
CDR3 protein: ASSLVAGQNAQY

J gene: TRBJ2-5
V gene: TRBV9
CDR3 protein: ASSVSGGAFETQY

J gene: TRBJ1-5
V gene: TRBV6-2/TRBV6-3
CDR3 protein: ASSTYPGGADNQPQH

J gene: TRBJ2-5
V gene: TRBV20-1
CDR3 protein: SASSYSGGAKETQY